This T cell receptor (beta chain) was retrieved from a study of cytomegalovirus exposure and HLA in healthy donors. The PCR employed 60 Vbeta primers together with 13 Jbeta primers. Assay: immunoSEQ multiplex PCR; the TCRdb copy retains only in-frame clones and omits some. The repertoire holds roughly 98,000 clones, with approximately 71% as singletons. Trimming shortened V by 3 bases and J by 5 bases, and 10 bases separated the two germline ends. This CDR3 is 13 amino acids long. Germline loops: CDR1 ENHRY, CDR2 SYGVKD. This clone has only a few counts. The clonotype was recovered from a female donor in good health and CMV-seronegative. Sequenced material: PBMCs. The genes are TRBV10-3 and TRBJ1-2; the D is unclear. DNA for the CDR3: TGTGCCATCAGTGATGGCAGGTTATATGGCTACACCTTC. Translation gives CAISDGRLYGYTF.